This T cell receptor beta chain comes out of a study of CD4+ T cells in melanoma. Assay used: immunoSEQ multiplex PCR; TCRdb lists only in-frame clones, some missing. Of roughly 110,000 clones listed, about 90% were seen once; the top ten hold around 3%. CDR1 SGHTA and CDR2 FQGNSA come from the germline V gene. The CDR3 sequence is 10 residues long. J lost 11 bases, V lost 8 bases, and 4 bases had no gene match. This clonotype was obtained from a human donor with melanoma. The sequenced material came from peripheral blood. The chain employs TRBV7-2 and TRBJ2-3, with 7 bases aligning to TRBD2. This CDR3 is CASGPGGQYF. The DNA for the CDR3 is TGTGCCAGCGGACCGGGGGGGCAGTATTTT.